This TCR beta chain was profiled in a study of cytotoxic CD8 clonotypes in ibrutinib-treated CLL. Losses at the gene ends were 6 bases for V and 11 bases for J; bases not matched to a gene: 10. CDR3 length equals 14 residues. Germline V gives CDR1 MRHNA, CDR2 SNTAGT. A few counts support this clone. TCRdb's copy holds only in-frame clones and misses some; the assay was immunoSEQ multiplex PCR. The sample has some 43,000 clones, around 73% seen once. The receptor was derived from a human donor with chronic lymphocytic leukemia. The rearrangement uses TRBV6-4 and TRBJ1-4; 9 positions match TRBD1. The material sequenced was PBMCs, taken after 12 months of ibrutinib treatment. CDR3: CASSEGTGTGKLFF. In DNA form, the CDR3 reads TGTGCCAGCAGCGAAGGGACAGGGACAGGGAAACTGTTTTTT.